The clone carrying this T cell receptor (beta chain) appeared a single time. The sample belongs to a study of shared clonotypes between healthy human individuals. From germline, CDR1 is LGHNA and CDR2 YNFKEQ. Trimming stripped 0 bases from V and 0 bases from J, with 12 bases between. The length of the CDR3 is 17 residues. Clones were read by immunoSEQ multiplex PCR, and TCRdb kept only the in-frame ones, dropping some. The table records about 680,000 clones, about 74% of them present only once. This clonotype was sampled from a woman between 25 and 40 years old in good health. Sample: memory CD4+ T cells sorted from blood. Subset defined: CD45RA-negative fraction. The rearrangement uses TRBV4-2 and TRBJ2-1; D is unresolved. As DNA, the CDR3 is TGTGCCAGCAGCCAAGAGGTGTCTAGAGCCTCCTACAATGAGCAGTTCTTC. Amino acids: CASSQEVSRASYNEQFF.